What follows is one T cell receptor beta chain and its context. The antigen remains unidentified. Produced via immunoSEQ multiplex PCR; TCRdb's table is partial and in-frame only. The sample holds over 850,000 clones, 70% to 80% seen once. There are 15 residues in the CDR3. Germline CDR1 is SEHNR and CDR2 is FQNEAQ (reference sequence). Germline trimming cut 8 bases from V and 5 bases from J; bases unmatched to any gene: 11. The data originate from a study of shared clonotypes between healthy human individuals. Donors were healthy HIV-negative adults without recent acute infections or vaccinations. Regarding the study as a whole: Naive subsets tended to show greater estimated richness than memory subsets.

This sequence originates from a man between 18 and 35 years old in good health. Some clones in this sample may be carry-over from other donors' samples. The chain links TRBV7-9 to TRBJ1-1, with 10 bases that match TRBD1. Sequencing was carried out using memory CD4+ T cells from PBMCs. The subset was: CD45RA-negative fraction. CDR3 sequence: CASETHRGQGTEAFF. The CDR3 DNA reads TGTGCCAGCGAGACTCATCGGGGACAGGGGACTGAAGCTTTCTTT.